This passage covers 10 T cell receptor beta chains from one sample sequenced in a study of blood T cell repertoires in COVID-19. TCRdb keeps only in-frame clones here, not all; method: immunoSEQ multiplex PCR. The table lists over 200,000 clones, about nine tenths of them singletons, with roughly 2.6% in the top ten. The sequenced sample was peripheral blood. The receptors stem from a woman in her sixties or seventies with acute or convalescent COVID-19.

The V gene is TRBV6-4, the J gene TRBJ1-3; TRBD1 aligns across 7 bases. This CDR3 spans 14 amino acids. Trimming removed 4 bases from V and 4 bases from J; junction bases left unmatched: 4. Germline assignment: CDR1 MRHNA and CDR2 SNTAGT. The chain's CDR3 is CASSGRGPGNTIYF. CDR3 DNA: TGTGCCAGCAGTGGGAGGGGGCCGGGAAACACCATATATTTT.

The rearrangement links TRBV19 to TRBJ1-4, with 7 bases that match TRBD1. J lost 7 bases, V lost 3 bases, and 8 bases had no gene match. The germline V gene encodes CDR1 LNHDA and CDR2 SQIVND (reference sequence). This CDR3 region has 15 residues. DNA of the CDR3: TGTGCCAGTAGTATCGGAGGGGGCGGGGCTGAAAAACTGTTTTTT. Translated, it gives CASSIGGGGAEKLFF.

This chain joins TRBV7-9 and TRBJ2-7, with D perhaps matching TRBD1 (6 bases). Germline loops: CDR1 SEHNR, CDR2 FQNEAQ (reference sequence). The CDR3 length is 13 residues. V lost 7 bases to trimming and J lost 2 bases, with 12 bases between them. The CDR3 nucleotides are TGTGCCAGCACCTCAGGGGAAACCTACGAGCAGTACTTC. Protein product: CASTSGETYEQYF. The entire variable domain, with the rest obtained from reference TRBV7-9 and TRBJ2-7, is as follows: DTGVSQNPRHKITKRGQNVTFRCDPISEHNRLYWYRQTLGQGPEFLTYFQNEAQLEKSRLLSDRFSAERPKGSFSTLEIQRTEQGDSAMYLCASTSGETYEQYFGPGTRLTVT.

The V and J genes are TRBV19 and TRBJ1-2; D gene unclear. Germline V gene sequence: CDR1 LNHDA, CDR2 SQIVND (reference sequence). The V gene lost 4 bases and the J gene lost 4 bases, with 10 bases spanning the gap. This CDR3 comprises 13 residues. The CDR3: CASSRPDTYGYTF. DNA for the CDR3: TGTGCCAGTAGTAGACCAGACACCTATGGCTACACCTTC.

This chain connects TRBV6-5 to TRBJ1-3; D might be TRBD1 (5 bases). Germline V CDR1 and CDR2: MNHEY, SVGAGI. With 6 bases removed from V and 1 base from J, the gap between germline ends came to 13 bases. This CDR3 is built from 15 residues. The CDR3 sequence: CASSLIQVSGNTIYF. DNA for the CDR3: TGTGCCAGCAGCCTTATACAGGTTTCTGGAAACACCATATATTTT.

In this sample, this clone turned up once. This chain links TRBV11-2 with TRBJ2-2; D remains unclear. V was clipped by 2 bases and J by 6 bases, with 13 bases between them. Per the germline V gene, CDR1 is SGHAT and CDR2 is FQNNGV. The CDR3 extends over 15 amino acids. The chain's CDR3 is CASSLSLVGPGELFF. The CDR3 DNA follows: TGTGCCAGCAGCTTAAGCCTAGTTGGCCCCGGGGAGCTGTTTTTT.

V is TRBV18 and J is TRBJ1-2; D ambiguous. This CDR3 contains 13 residues. CDR1 and CDR2 (germline): KGHSH, LQKENI. The V and J ends lost 3 bases and 8 bases respectively, with 13 bases between them. The CDR3 protein is CASSPTRGEGYTF. DNA for the CDR3: TGTGCCAGCTCACCTACGCGGGGTGAAGGCTACACCTTC.

The V gene is TRBV11-2, the J gene TRBJ2-7; possible D gene TRBD2, 6 bases. Germline CDR1 reads SGHAT; CDR2 reads FQNNGV. V lost 5 bases, J lost 4 bases, and 9 bases lay in between. The CDR3 extends over 12 amino acids. CDR3 nucleotide sequence: TGTGCCAGCAGCCGGGACTTTTACGAGCAGTACTTC. As protein: CASSRDFYEQYF.

Comment on this clone: Other nucleotide sequences from this sample produce the same CDR3. Here the CDR3 reads CASSLRTGGPNTEAFF. For the CDR3, the DNA is TGCGCCAGCAGCTTGCGGACAGGGGGTCCTAACACTGAAGCTTTCTTT. The J gene is TRBJ1-1, the V gene TRBV5-1, with 10 bases lining up with TRBD1. From germline, CDR1 is SGHRS and CDR2 YFSETQ. With 1 base clipped from V and 2 bases from J, the junction kept 5 bases outside the gene matches. The CDR3 is 16 amino acids.

This clone has more than one count but fewer than ten. This sequence joins TRBV18 and TRBJ1-1; 7 bases map to TRBD1. The germline CDR1 and CDR2 sequences are KGHSH and LQKENI. V lost 5 bases to trimming and J lost 6 bases; unmatched junction nucleotides: 9. The length of the CDR3 is 14 residues. CDR3 loop: CASSSVGTEAEAFF. The CDR3 nucleotides read TGTGCCAGCTCAAGTGTAGGGACAGAAGCTGAAGCTTTCTTT.